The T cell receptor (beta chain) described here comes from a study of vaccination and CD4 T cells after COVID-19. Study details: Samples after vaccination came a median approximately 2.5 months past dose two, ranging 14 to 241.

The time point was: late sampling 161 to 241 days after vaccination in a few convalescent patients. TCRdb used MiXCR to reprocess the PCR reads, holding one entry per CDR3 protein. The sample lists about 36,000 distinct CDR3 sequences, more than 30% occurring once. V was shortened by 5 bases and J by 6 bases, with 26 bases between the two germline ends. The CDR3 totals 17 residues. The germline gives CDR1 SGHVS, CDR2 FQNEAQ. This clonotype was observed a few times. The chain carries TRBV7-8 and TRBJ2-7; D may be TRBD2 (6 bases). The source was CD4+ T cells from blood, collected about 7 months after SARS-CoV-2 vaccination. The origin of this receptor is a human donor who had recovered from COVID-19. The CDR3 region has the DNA TGTGCCAGCAGCCGCCGGGGGACCTACGACGTCCTTTCCGAGCAGTACTTC. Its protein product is CASSRRGTYDVLSEQYF.